This is a list of T cell receptor beta chains from one sample in a study of preoperative IRX-2 immunotherapy in early breast cancer. Repertoires were generated with immunoSEQ multiplex PCR, while TCRdb's copy carries only in-frame clones and drops some. The profile shows 3,000 to 3,500 clones, roughly 75% of them singletons. Specimen: tumor tissue, collected after IRX-2 immunotherapy. These receptor sequences come from a human donor with breast cancer. Both conserved end residues are part of each CDR3. Each record gives: J gene, V gene, CDR3 protein.

j_gene: TRBJ1-2
v_gene: TRBV10-3
CDR3aa: CAISEGGSNYGYTF

j_gene: TRBJ1-1
v_gene: TRBV6-8
CDR3aa: CASSLERLNTEAFF

j_gene: TRBJ2-7
v_gene: TRBV12-2
CDR3aa: CASRHNWCGRLFYEQYF

j_gene: TRBJ1-3
v_gene: TRBV30
CDR3aa: CAWSPEAAGNTIYF

j_gene: TRBJ2-3
v_gene: TRBV18
CDR3aa: CASSPGQGATDTQYF

j_gene: TRBJ1-2
v_gene: TRBV6-8
CDR3aa: CASSSGTGEGSGYTF

j_gene: TRBJ1-1
v_gene: TRBV1
CDR3aa: CASSQVRAATWGDTEAFF

j_gene: TRBJ2-2
v_gene: TRBV10-2
CDR3aa: CASKGQGRAGELFF

j_gene: TRBJ1-1
v_gene: TRBV6-8
CDR3aa: CASTPTANTEAFF

j_gene: TRBJ2-1
v_gene: TRBV14
CDR3aa: CANSQGLYNEQFF

j_gene: TRBJ2-3
v_gene: TRBV23-1
CDR3aa: CASSLSDLPTQYF

j_gene: TRBJ2-7
v_gene: TRBV19
CDR3aa: CASSQGQGIFYEQYF

j_gene: TRBJ1-5
v_gene: TRBV28
CDR3aa: CASLRGGRIQPQHF

j_gene: TRBJ2-5
v_gene: TRBV11-3
CDR3aa: CASSLGVTSVGETQYF

j_gene: TRBJ2-7
v_gene: TRBV7-6
CDR3aa: CASSLDTRFAEQYF

j_gene: TRBJ2-3
v_gene: TRBV6-8
CDR3aa: CASSSSGTSGSTQYF

j_gene: TRBJ1-4
v_gene: TRBV28
CDR3aa: CASSPPRGGGEKLFF

j_gene: TRBJ1-5
v_gene: TRBV19
CDR3aa: CASTPRAYSNQPQHF

j_gene: TRBJ2-1
v_gene: TRBV7-7
CDR3aa: CASSSSPGGLNEQFF

j_gene: TRBJ2-5
v_gene: TRBV11-3
CDR3aa: CASSLLAGGLETQYF

j_gene: TRBJ2-3
v_gene: TRBV11-3
CDR3aa: CASSLPFYLGYTDTQYF

j_gene: TRBJ1-2
v_gene: TRBV19
CDR3aa: CASSISAGWANYGYTF

j_gene: TRBJ2-1
v_gene: TRBV11-3
CDR3aa: CASSFSGTRDDNEQFF

j_gene: TRBJ2-7
v_gene: TRBV5-1
CDR3aa: CASSHRTSGSRSYEQYF

j_gene: TRBJ2-1
v_gene: TRBV11-3
CDR3aa: CASTLVGNSGYNEQFF

j_gene: TRBJ1-2
v_gene: TRBV4-1
CDR3aa: CASSQETQSMNYGYTF

j_gene: TRBJ2-7
v_gene: TRBV10-3
CDR3aa: CAISESQDLGEQYF

j_gene: TRBJ1-4
v_gene: TRBV11-3
CDR3aa: CASSLDGRNNEKLFF

j_gene: TRBJ1-1
v_gene: TRBV28
CDR3aa: CASSRKNTEAFF

j_gene: TRBJ1-2
v_gene: TRBV6-8
CDR3aa: CASSSGQGYEARGYTF

j_gene: TRBJ2-7
v_gene: TRBV28
CDR3aa: CASSLSAGVDEQYF

j_gene: TRBJ2-7
v_gene: TRBV11-3
CDR3aa: CASSLGLLAGGGSDEQYF

j_gene: TRBJ2-7
v_gene: TRBV18
CDR3aa: CASSPMSYEQYF

j_gene: TRBJ2-5
v_gene: TRBV12-5
CDR3aa: CASGLETGIGTQYF

j_gene: TRBJ2-5
v_gene: TRBV29-1
CDR3aa: CSVEMQGGETQYF

j_gene: TRBJ2-3
v_gene: TRBV7-7
CDR3aa: CASSLLSATDTQYF

j_gene: TRBJ1-1
v_gene: TRBV2
CDR3aa: CASRLGRTEAFF

j_gene: TRBJ2-1
v_gene: TRBV11-3
CDR3aa: CASSQTTPGTGGNNEQFF

j_gene: TRBJ2-5
v_gene: TRBV11-3
CDR3aa: CASSLSGTGGASTETQYF